Listed here are 4 T cell receptor beta chains from one sample, sequenced in a study of T cell changes during pregnancy in multiple sclerosis. The assay was immunoSEQ multiplex PCR, and TCRdb's table has in-frame clones only and misses some. In the table there are more than 35,000 clones, 85% to 95% of which are singletons. The sample in question was CD8+ T cells from peripheral blood mononuclear cells, obtained in the third trimester of pregnancy. The receptors were gathered from a female donor with multiple sclerosis, enrolled in a pregnancy study.

V usage is TRBV2 and J usage is TRBJ2-5; TRBD1 agrees at 9 bases. The CDR3 covers 15 residues. J was trimmed by 5 bases and V by 3 bases; bases with no gene match: 7. Germline-derived CDR1 and CDR2 are SNHLY and FYNNEI. CDR3 sequence (DNA): TGTGCCAGCAGTGATAGGCGGGACAGGGAGGAGACCCAGTACTTC. This codes for CASSDRRDREETQYF.

The chain employs TRBV4-1 and TRBJ1-1; no firm D call. V dropped 0 bases and J dropped 7 bases, with 9 bases sitting between them. CDR1 and CDR2 from the germline V gene are MGHRA and YSYEKL. This CDR3 is 13 amino acids long. The CDR3 region is CASSQDWALEAFF. The CDR3 DNA sequence: TGCGCCAGCAGCCAAGATTGGGCGCTTGAAGCTTTCTTT.

This chain uses TRBV13 with TRBJ1-4; weak D call: TRBD1 (5 bases). The CDR3 runs 16 residues. The V end was cut by 0 bases, the J end by 5 bases, with 13 bases between. Per the germline V gene, CDR1 is PRHDT and CDR2 is FYEKMQ (reference sequence). The CDR3 bases are TGTGCCAGCAGCTTAGGCGATAGACGACAGAATGAAAAACTGTTTTTT. It codes for CASSLGDRRQNEKLFF. Based on the CDR3 plus reference TRBV13 and TRBJ1-4, the full variable domain is AAGVIQSPRHLIKEKRETATLKCYPIPRHDTVYWYQQGPGQDPQFLISFYEKMQSDKGSIPDRFSAQQFSDYHSELNMSSLELGDSALYFCASSLGDRRQNEKLFFGSGTQLSVL.

V is TRBV7-6 and J is TRBJ2-2; D perhaps matches TRBD1 (6 bases). The ends were cut back, 3 bases at V and 4 bases at J, with 12 bases in the middle. The CDR3 has 15 residues. The germline V gene has CDR1 SGHVS and CDR2 FNYEAQ. CDR3 protein: CASSLGQGSTGELFF. The CDR3 region has the DNA TGTGCCAGCAGCTTGGGACAAGGCTCCACCGGGGAGCTGTTTTTT. The complete variable domain, with remaining parts taken from reference TRBV7-6 and TRBJ2-2, reads GAGVSQSPRYKVTKRGQDVALRCDPISGHVSLYWYRQALGQGPEFLTYFNYEAQQDKSGLPNDRFSAERPEGSISTLTIQRTEQRDSAMYRCASSLGQGSTGELFFGEGSRLTVL.